This T cell receptor beta chain came from a study of blood T cell repertoires in COVID-19. Study as a whole: Nucleic acid was either cDNA or gDNA, and it came from T cells, B-cell-depleted T cells, or PBMCs.

The assay was immunoSEQ multiplex PCR, and TCRdb's table has in-frame clones only and misses some. The sample lists some 150,000 clones; over 75% were seen once. The CDR3 runs 13 residues. Trimming removed 3 bases at V and 4 bases at J, with 7 bases between. Germline loops: CDR1 SEHNR, CDR2 FQNEAQ (reference sequence). V is TRBV7-9 and J is TRBJ1-5; D may be TRBD1 (6 bases). The receptor was isolated from a human donor in a cohort sampled during active COVID-19. Sequencing was carried out using peripheral blood. CDR3 sequence reads: CASSFQGNQPQHF. The CDR3 DNA reads as TGTGCCAGCAGCTTTCAGGGGAATCAGCCCCAGCATTTT.